This T cell receptor (beta chain) was sequenced for a study of blood T cells in healthy people across ages (dated by TCRdb to the mid-2010s). Turning to the overall study: In model experiments, roughly one uniquely barcoded TCR beta cDNA molecule per two T cells was captured by template switching. Age-related changes in TCR beta repertoire diversity were measured in the study by deep sequencing normalized with unique cDNA molecular identifiers. Four age groups were formed from the donors: young (average around 15 years), middle-aged (approximately 41), aged (approximately 60) and long-lived (more than 75). To avoid experimental bias, donors of different ages were distributed randomly across sequencing lanes. For two donors (one aged 18 to 29 and one aged 80 or older), the study analyzed two additional independent replicas of 1 million unique cDNA reads from the same blood draw.

The approximately 41 donors, aged roughly 6 to 90 years, were systemically healthy Caucasian individuals from Russia. Each donor gave 8.5 to 10 milliliters of peripheral blood, collected into EDTA-treated Vacutainer tubes. Ficoll-Paque density-gradient centrifugation was used to isolate PBMCs, with at least 7 million obtained per sample. Total RNA, at least 5 micrograms per sample, was extracted from PBMCs with Trizol reagent. The percentages of naive CD45RAhigh/CD27high T cells were determined by flow cytometry on a PBMC aliquot from every donor. The CDR3, from cysteine to phenylalanine, totals 17 residues. The entry retains the CDR3 DNA only, 51 bases that are in frame from base 1. The library was built by means of 5' RACE. The sequencing machine was an Illumina HiSeq 2500. The second PCR ran for about 6 to 12 cycles and used a J-beta primer mix along with a sample-barcoded 5' primer. Each TCR beta cDNA molecule received a unique molecular identifier from a template-switch 5' adaptor carrying 12 random nucleotides. Each sample yielded at least 3 million CDR3-containing paired-end reads. All of the RNA was converted into first-strand cDNA using the Mint cDNA synthesis kit, with a TRBC-specific oligonucleotide serving as the primer. All cDNA was treated with uracil-DNA glycosylase and then went through a first 18-cycle PCR with the universal primers M1SS and BC2_uni_R. Turning to the authors' computational methods: For normalization, 1 million high-quality reads were randomly selected from each sample, with every read carrying a distinct molecular identifier. Reads sharing molecular identifiers were discarded rather than binned into consensus sequences. CDR3 identification, clonotype clustering and error correction used MiTCR with a Q25 quality threshold and the strictest error-elimination algorithm. Lower-bound total TCR beta diversity was estimated with a nonparametric unseen species model using Euler transformation. In-frame beta chains were kept once TCRdb had trimmed the public reads at Q25 with fastp and called clones with MiXCR. Entries that share a CDR3 protein sequence are merged under the most common genes and DNA. These V and J calls derive from TCRdb rather than the authors' analysis. This sample gives about 830,000 distinct CDR3 sequences in total; around 62% of them show up just once. The top ten hold roughly a quarter of the sample.

This clonotype occurred once. Its antigen is unknown. Within one base of it there is no much larger clone, and no base qualities were kept. The investigation overall reported the following: Compared with the aged group, more naive CD4+ T cells, fewer expanded clones and increased TCR diversity were shown by the long-lived group, suggesting age selection. Observed TCR beta diversity correlated strongly with the percentage of naive T cells measured by flow cytometry. Since profiling was done on bulk unsorted PBMCs, naive and antigen-experienced compartments could not be conclusively compared. Estimates of total diversity based on one million sequenced T cells were considered lower bounds and underestimates. Donor CMV infection status was unknown, potentially confounding age-related changes in expanded clonotypes. Observed TCR beta diversity per million T cells fell roughly linearly with age, and a significant reduction was already apparent by age about 36.

The rearranged chain carries TRBV12-2 and TRBJ2-1. TRBV12-2 is shown as a pseudogene. The sample was blood. This TCR was recovered from a young man in good health. CDR3 region: CASRLVGYRSSYNEQFF. At the DNA level, the sequence is TGTGCAAGTCGCTTAGTCGGCTATCGGAGCTCCTACAATGAGCAGTTCTTC.